The subject of this entry is one T cell receptor beta chain. There is no known antigen for this receptor. Per-base quality was not reported, and no clone a single base away is much larger than it. V loses 7 bases, J loses 4 bases, and the germline ends lie 14 bases apart. CDR1 and CDR2, per the germline V gene, are SGHTA and FQGNSA. The cysteine opens and the phenylalanine closes a CDR3 of 14 amino acids. The CDR3 DNA has 42 bases and is translated from base 1. The data derive from a study of T cell repertoires in urothelial bladder cancer (dated by TCRdb to the late 2010s). For context, the study as a whole: Clinical stages of the approximately 12 resected lesions were three cT0, three cTa, three cT1 and three cT2 or greater. Roughly 11 patients with bladder lesions undergoing transurethral resection were identified prospectively. Approximately eleven resected bladder lesions, consisting of urothelial carcinoma (UC+) and benign (UC-) specimens, were examined. The study compared clonality of the TCR repertoire in bladder tumors against clonality in benign bladder inflammation. The paper's findings and limits, for the study overall: Urothelial carcinoma specimens had a median of approximately 5,300 T cells, fewer than the median of approximately 25,000 seen in benign specimens. In carcinoma specimens a single T-cell clone made up as much as 17% of infiltrating lymphocytes, compared with around 1.8% in benign specimens. Median tumor infiltrating lymphocyte percentage was about 2% in carcinoma specimens and 12% in benign specimens.

The TCR beta chain CDR3 region was sequenced with the immunoSEQ assay. Turning to the authors' computational methods: T-cell fraction, clonal dominance and maximum TCR clone frequency were calculated for each specimen. In its TCRdb copy, this immuneACCESS table keeps in-frame sequences only and misses some clones. Where compared with another copy, unresolved V genes explain less than half of these, and the others have no known cause. D and trimming come from the DNA, and the V and J calls and clone size come from that table. For this sample the table gives 2,200 or so clones, of which about 75% were detected only once. The ten most abundant clones make up around 10% of the sample. At transurethral resection, specimens of the bladder lesions were collected and then stored at -80C. DNA was extracted from bladder specimens collected at transurethral resection.

This receptor was taken from a human donor with urothelial carcinoma. The sequencing sample was made of tumor-infiltrating cells from bladder cancer. The chain employs TRBV7-2 and TRBJ2-1; the D gene assignment is ambiguous. The CDR3: CASTLSSPYNEQFF. The DNA reads as follows: TGTGCCAGCACACTCTCTTCACCTTACAATGAGCAGTTCTTC.